The rows below give T cell receptor beta chains drawn from one sample of a study of T-cell reconstitution after alpha-beta-depleted transplantation in children. From the PCR reads, TCRdb called clonotypes with MiXCR, one entry per CDR3 protein. Of hundreds of thousands of distinct CDR3 sequences listed, roughly 13% are singletons. The source material was PBMCs, mostly from graft donor cells, sampled 360 days after TCRalphabeta/CD19-depleted stem cell transplant. Every receptor here comes from a male patient between 5 and 17 years old who had a stem cell transplant for acute myeloid leukemia, so the T cells may come from the graft donor. Both conserved end residues are part of each CDR3. A D gene is named only where the DNA matches it firmly. Rows may omit the clone size; those that give it use once, few, many or a size class.

TRBJ2-1 TRBV24-1 many TRBD1 CATSGRDRGLGDEQFF TGTGCCACCAGTGGGCGGGACAGGGGTTTGGGGGATGAGCAGTTCTTC
TRBJ2-2 TRBV30 . . CAWKGGTGELFF TGTGCCTGGAAGGGAGGCACCGGGGAGCTGTTTTTT
TRBJ2-7 TRBV28 . . CASYPGGNSYEQYF TGTGCCAGCTACCCCGGGGGAAACTCCTACGAGCAGTACTTC
TRBJ2-1 TRBV18 few TRBD1 CASSPGQGRDNEQFF TGTGCCAGCTCACCGGGACAGGGTAGGGACAATGAGCAGTTCTTC
TRBJ2-1 TRBV6-1 many TRBD2 CASSHGLAGENEQFF TGTGCCAGCAGTCATGGACTAGCGGGAGAAAATGAGCAGTTCTTC
TRBJ2-2 TRBV29-1 many . CSVATTSSTGELFF TGCAGCGTTGCGACTACCTCGAGCACCGGGGAGCTGTTTTTT
TRBJ2-1 TRBV7-9 few . CASRGVQVYNEQFF TGTGCCAGCAGGGGGGTTCAGGTTTACAATGAGCAGTTCTTC
TRBJ2-7 TRBV28 . . CASSFWRGLSYEQYF TGTGCCAGCAGTTTTTGGAGGGGGCTTTCCTACGAGCAGTACTTC
TRBJ2-1 TRBV4-3 . . CASSQYRESYNEQFF TGCGCCAGCAGCCAATACCGGGAATCGTACAATGAGCAGTTCTTC
TRBJ2-1 TRBV7-6 . . CASSLGPGPHNEQFF TGTGCCAGCAGCTTAGGACCGGGTCCCCACAATGAGCAGTTCTTC
TRBJ2-1 TRBV28 . . CASSPDVSSYNEQFF TGTGCCAGCAGCCCGGACGTTAGCTCCTACAATGAGCAGTTCTTC
TRBJ2-1 TRBV7-2 . TRBD2 CASSFDRLAWTYNEQFF TGTGCCAGCAGCTTCGACCGACTAGCGTGGACCTACAATGAGCAGTTCTTC
TRBJ2-5 TRBV2 few TRBD1 CASSEGRTGFEETQYF TGTGCCAGCAGTGAAGGGCGGACAGGGTTCGAGGAGACCCAGTACTTC
TRBJ2-1 TRBV27 . . CASSLSWTPYNEQFF TGTGCCAGCAGTTTAAGTTGGACTCCGTACAATGAGCAGTTCTTC
TRBJ2-7 TRBV5-5 few TRBD2 CASSLAPSGRPTYEQYF TGTGCCAGCAGCTTGGCCCCTAGCGGGAGGCCGACCTACGAGCAGTACTTC
TRBJ2-3 TRBV24-1 . . CATSDYRTYSFSDTQYF TGTGCCACCAGTGATTATAGGACATACTCATTCTCAGATACGCAGTATTTT
TRBJ2-2 TRBV29-1 many TRBD1 CSVGQGANGGELFF TGCAGCGTTGGACAGGGGGCGAATGGCGGGGAGCTGTTTTTT
TRBJ2-1 TRBV10-3 many . CAISDTNDRIYNEQFF TGTGCCATCAGTGATACTAACGATCGAATTTACAATGAGCAGTTCTTC
TRBJ2-3 TRBV7-9 . . CASSLGGGGLGTDTQYF TGTGCCAGCAGCTTAGGTGGCGGAGGATTAGGCACAGATACGCAGTATTTT